This entry features one T cell receptor (beta chain) sequence. Its cognate antigen is unknown. The table came from immunoSEQ multiplex PCR; TCRdb's copy has only in-frame clones and leaves some out. The sample has about 260,000 clones, 90% to 95% seen once. This record comes from a study of T cell responses to AZD1222 COVID-19 vaccine. Study-level findings and limits: Along spike, vaccine-associated CD4 TCRs were found throughout, with dominance at 160-218 and 743-854. There were mostly white British donors and more females than males, and clonal diversity was possibly underestimated. The repertoires were collected only after the peak T cell response. Two AZD1222 administrations were followed by greater Spike-specific TCR breadth and depth.

Trimming removed 4 bases from V and 7 bases from J; junction bases left unmatched: 6. The CDR3 length is 14 residues. The germline CDR1 and CDR2 sequences are SGHKS and YYEKEE (reference sequence). Specimen: peripheral blood, collected on day 0 of AZD1222 vaccination. The receptor's source is an adult in good health. The chain is built from TRBV5-5 and TRBJ1-4; TRBD1 matches 8 bases. CDR3 in amino acids: CASSKDRASEKLFF. DNA for the CDR3: TGTGCCAGCAGCAAGGACAGGGCGAGTGAAAAACTGTTTTTT.